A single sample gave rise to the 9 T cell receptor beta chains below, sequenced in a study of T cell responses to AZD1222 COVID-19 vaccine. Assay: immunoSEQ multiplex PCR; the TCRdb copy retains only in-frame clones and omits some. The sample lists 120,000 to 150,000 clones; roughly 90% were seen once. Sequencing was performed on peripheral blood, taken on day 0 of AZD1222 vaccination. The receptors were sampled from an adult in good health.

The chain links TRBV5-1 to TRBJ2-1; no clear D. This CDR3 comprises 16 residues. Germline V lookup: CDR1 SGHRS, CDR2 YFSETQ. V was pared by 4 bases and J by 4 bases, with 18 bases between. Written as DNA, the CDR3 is TGCGCCAGCAGCCTGGGGTTTGGAGCGTGGTACAATGAGCAGTTCTTC. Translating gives CASSLGFGAWYNEQFF.

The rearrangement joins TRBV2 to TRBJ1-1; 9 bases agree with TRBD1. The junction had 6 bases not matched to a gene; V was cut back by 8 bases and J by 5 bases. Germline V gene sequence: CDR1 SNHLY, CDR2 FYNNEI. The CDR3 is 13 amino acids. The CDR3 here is CASRSDRGTEAFF. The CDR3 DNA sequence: TGTGCCAGCCGCTCGGACAGGGGTACTGAAGCTTTCTTT.

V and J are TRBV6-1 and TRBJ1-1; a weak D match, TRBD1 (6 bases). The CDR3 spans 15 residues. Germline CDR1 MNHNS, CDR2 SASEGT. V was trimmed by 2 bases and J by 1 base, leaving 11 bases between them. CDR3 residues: CASSERGPANTEAFF. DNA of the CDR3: TGTGCCAGCAGTGAACGGGGGCCAGCGAACACTGAAGCTTTCTTT.

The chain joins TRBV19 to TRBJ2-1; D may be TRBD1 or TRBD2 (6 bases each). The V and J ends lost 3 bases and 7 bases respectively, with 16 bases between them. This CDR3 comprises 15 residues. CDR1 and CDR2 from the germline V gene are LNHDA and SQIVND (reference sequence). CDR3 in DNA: TGTGCCAGTAGTATCCCGGGGGCCAAGTCAAATGAGCAGTTCTTC. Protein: CASSIPGAKSNEQFF.

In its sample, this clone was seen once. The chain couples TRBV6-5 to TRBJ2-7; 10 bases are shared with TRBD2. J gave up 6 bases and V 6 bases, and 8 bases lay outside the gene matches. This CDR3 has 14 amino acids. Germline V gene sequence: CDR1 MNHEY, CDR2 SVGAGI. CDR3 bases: TGTGCCAGCAGGCCGGGGCTAGCGGGAGTCGAGCAGTACTTC. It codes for CASRPGLAGVEQYF.

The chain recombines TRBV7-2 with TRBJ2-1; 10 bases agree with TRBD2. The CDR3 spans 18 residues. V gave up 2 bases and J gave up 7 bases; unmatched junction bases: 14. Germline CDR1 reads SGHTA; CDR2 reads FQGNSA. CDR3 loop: CASSLYMGSAGGPNEQFF. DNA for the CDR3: TGTGCCAGCAGCTTATATATGGGCTCAGCGGGGGGGCCGAATGAGCAGTTCTTC.

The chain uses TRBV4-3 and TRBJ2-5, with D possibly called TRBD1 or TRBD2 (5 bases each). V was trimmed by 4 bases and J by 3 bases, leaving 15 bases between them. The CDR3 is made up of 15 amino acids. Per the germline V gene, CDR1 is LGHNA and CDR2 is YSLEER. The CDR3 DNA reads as TGCGCCAGCAGCCGATCCCGGGACCGAGAAGAGACCCAGTACTTC. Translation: CASSRSRDREETQYF.

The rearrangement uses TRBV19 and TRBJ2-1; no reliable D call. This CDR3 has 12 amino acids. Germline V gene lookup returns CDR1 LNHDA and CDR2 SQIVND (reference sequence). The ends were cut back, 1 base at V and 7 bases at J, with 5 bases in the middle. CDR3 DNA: TGTGCCAGTAGTATAGGACTGAATGAGCAGTTCTTC. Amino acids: CASSIGLNEQFF.

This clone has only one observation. The CDR3 spells CATSDLPSGSYNEQFF. CDR3 bases: TGTGCCACCAGTGATTTGCCTAGCGGGAGTTACAATGAGCAGTTCTTC. The J gene is TRBJ2-1, the V gene TRBV24-1; TRBD2 agrees at 10 bases. This CDR3 contains 16 residues. V lost 0 bases to trimming and J lost 4 bases; unmatched junction nucleotides: 2. The germline V gene has CDR1 KGHDR and CDR2 SFDVKD.